This TCR beta chain is from a study of T cell changes during pregnancy in multiple sclerosis. The method was immunoSEQ multiplex PCR; TCRdb's version includes in-frame clones alone and lacks a portion of them. Here the sample spans around 88,000 clones, approximately 92% being singletons. The CDR3 is 16 residues long. The V and J ends lost 1 base and 0 bases respectively, with 10 bases between them. The germline V gene has CDR1 MNHNS and CDR2 SASEGT. The receptor comes from a female donor with multiple sclerosis, enrolled in a pregnancy study. Here the sequenced sample was peripheral blood, taken in the first trimester of pregnancy. The chain couples TRBV6-1 to TRBJ1-3; D remains unclear. The DNA for the CDR3 is TGTGCCAGCAGTGAAGTATGGCTCCTCTCTGGAAACACCATATATTTT. Translating gives CASSEVWLLSGNTIYF.